Presented here are 8 T cell receptor beta chains from one specimen sequenced in a study of Graves' ophthalmopathy and Graves' hyperthyroidism. Beta-chain TCR CDR3 regions were amplified from RNA transcripts. An opening RT-PCR round employed HTBI primers and preceded a second-round multiplex PCR. TCRdb reprocessed the multiplex PCR reads with MiXCR, giving one entry per CDR3 protein. This sample has around 470,000 distinct CDR3 sequences, with about 15% found just once. What was sequenced was blood. The receptors stem from a woman under 40 with Graves' ophthalmopathy.

This clonotype was detected only a few times. J is TRBJ1-1 and V is TRBV18, with 11 positions matching TRBD1. J was trimmed by 0 bases and V by 3 bases; bases with no gene match: 3. The CDR3 contains 16 residues. CDR1 is KGHSH, CDR2 LQKENI, per germline. CDR3 nucleotide sequence: TGTGCCAGCTCACCCAGGACAGGGGGCCTGAACACTGAAGCTTTCTTT. Its translation is CASSPRTGGLNTEAFF.

V and J are TRBV5-1 and TRBJ2-5, with 9 bases aligning to TRBD2. This CDR3 is built from 16 residues. Germline V gene data show CDR1 as SGHRS and CDR2 as YFSETQ. The trim removed 4 bases at V and 1 base at J, leaving 8 bases unmatched. CDR3 in amino acids: CASSRGAGGPQETQYF. DNA of the CDR3: TGCGCCAGCAGCCGAGGGGCGGGGGGGCCCCAAGAGACCCAGTACTTC.

This clonotype was counted many times. The genes are TRBV10-3 and TRBJ1-1; D is uncertain. This CDR3 region has 12 residues. Germline CDR1 is ENHRY and CDR2 is SYGVKD. V lost 6 bases and J lost 8, with 13 bases in between. CDR3 in amino acids: CAISFSNHEAFF. DNA of the CDR3: TGTGCCATCAGCTTCAGTAACCACGAAGCTTTCTTT.

This clonotype was picked up many times. The CDR3 reads CASSSVRTRGLGTQYF. DNA of the CDR3: TGTGCCAGCAGTTCAGTGCGGACTAGGGGCTTGGGGACCCAGTACTTC. The chain links TRBV12-3 or TRBV12-4 to TRBJ2-5; TRBD2 agrees at 7 bases. The CDR3 has 16 residues. With V trimmed by 4 bases and J by 7 bases, 15 bases remained unmatched.

This clonotype occurred many times. This likely comes from a read error, as the CDR3 has no conserved phenylalanine or tryptophan at its end. The J gene is TRBJ2-5, the V gene TRBV20-1; D could derive from TRBD1 or TRBD2 (6 bases each). Trimming shortened V by 0 bases and J by 1 base, and 9 bases separated the two germline ends. From germline, CDR1 is DFQATT and CDR2 SNEGSKA (reference sequence). This CDR3 has 14 residues. This chain's CDR3 is CSARDGGLQETQYL. CDR3 DNA: TGCAGTGCTAGAGATGGGGGGCTCCAAGAGACCCAGTACCTC.

In this sample, this clonotype turned up many times. For the CDR3, the DNA is TGCGCCAGCAGCTTGGATCCAGCGGGATGGTCAGAGACCCAGTACTTC. Residues: CASSLDPAGWSETQYF. This sequence joins TRBV5-1 and TRBJ2-5, with 7 bases matching TRBD2. The trim removed 0 bases at V and 4 bases at J, leaving 9 bases unmatched. This CDR3 comprises 16 residues. Germline assignment: CDR1 SGHRS and CDR2 YFSETQ.

The table lists this clonotype with many counts. The V and J genes are TRBV7-9 and TRBJ2-7; TRBD1 matches at 7 bases. This CDR3 contains 15 residues. After removal of 5 bases from V and 3 bases from J, the junction contained 10 bases not matched to a gene. Germline lookup yields CDR1 SEHNR and CDR2 FQNEAQ (reference sequence). CDR3 sequence: CASSVWGQSDYEQYF. CDR3 DNA sequence: TGTGCCAGCAGCGTTTGGGGACAGAGCGACTACGAGCAGTACTTC.

This clonotype was recorded many times. This sequence joins TRBV7-9 and TRBJ1-2; 7 nucleotides agree with TRBD1. The CDR3 length is 14 residues. CDR1 is SEHNR, CDR2 FQNEAQ, per germline (reference sequence). The V gene end was trimmed by 6 bases and the J gene end by 2 bases; junction bases not matched to a gene: 6. The DNA of the CDR3 is TGTGCCAGCAGATCCGGGACAGAGAACTATGGCTACACCTTC. Translated, it gives CASRSGTENYGYTF.